The sequence of this TCR beta chain was determined in a study of cytomegalovirus exposure and HLA in healthy donors. General study findings and limits: In a later analysis, first-cohort TCR clusters were found to tend to co-occur in the roughly 120 validation repertoires.

Comment on this clone: Its antigen is as yet unknown.

Data came from immunoSEQ multiplex PCR; TCRdb stores just in-frame clones and leaves some out. The sample lists 150,000 to 200,000 clones; roughly nine tenths were seen once. Germline CDR1 is SGHNT and CDR2 is YYREEE (reference sequence). The CDR3 totals 15 residues. V was cut by 4 bases and J by 4 bases, with 17 bases left in between. This chain uses TRBV5-4 with TRBJ2-5; D might be TRBD2 (7 bases). This TCR derives from a woman between 18 and 29 years old in good health and CMV-seropositive. The sample comprised PBMCs. As DNA, the CDR3 is TGTGCCAGCAGCCGATCGGGGGGCTCGTTAGAGACCCAGTACTTC. Protein product: CASSRSGGSLETQYF. Full variable domain (remainder filled in from reference TRBV5-4 and TRBJ2-5): ETGVTQSPTHLIKTRGQQVTLRCSSQSGHNTVSWYQQALGQGPQFIFQYYREEENGRGNFPPRFSGLQFPNYSSELNVNALELDDSALYLCASSRSGGSLETQYFGPGTRLLVL.